These T cell receptor beta chains were read from a single sample in a study of immune cell composition in non-small cell lung cancer. Sequencing was performed with immunoSEQ multiplex PCR; in TCRdb, only in-frame clones are kept and a portion is missing. The sample lists under 4,000 clones; approximately 85% were seen once. Sequencing input: lung tumor tissue. These TCRs come from a human donor with non-small cell lung cancer. The CDR3 runs from the conserved cysteine through the conserved F or W. Each record gives: D gene, J gene, V gene, clone size, CDR3 protein, CDR3 DNA. D genes are given only for firm matches. Clone size, where shown, is once, few, many, or a class for clones that have expanded.

>TRBD2|TRBJ2-1|TRBV9|.
CASSNRTSGRPPYNEQFF
TGTGCCAGCAGCAACCGGACTAGCGGGAGGCCGCCCTACAATGAGCAGTTCTTC
>TRBD2|TRBJ2-3|TRBV5-1|.
CASSPNPSGGAGGASTDTQYF
TGCGCCAGCAGCCCCAACCCCAGCGGGGGGGCAGGGGGCGCTAGCACAGATACGCAGTATTTT
>.|TRBJ1-3|TRBV6-1|once
CASSEPRRHGSSGNTIYF
TGTGCCAGCAGTGAACCAAGGAGACACGGGAGCTCTGGAAACACCATATATTTT
>TRBD2|TRBJ2-1|TRBV7-2|.
CASSSRLAGASIPNNEQFF
TGTGCCAGCAGCTCTCGTCTAGCGGGGGCGAGTATCCCTAACAATGAGCAGTTCTTC
>TRBD1|TRBJ1-4|TRBV5-4|.
CASSVQGSSEKLFF
TGTGCCAGCAGCGTACAGGGGTCGAGTGAAAAACTGTTTTTT
>.|TRBJ2-2|TRBV6-1|.
CASSVQINTGELFF
TGTGCCAGCAGTGTACAGATTAACACCGGGGAGCTGTTTTTT
>.|TRBJ2-1|TRBV12-2|.
CASRLADRGSGNEQFF
TGTGCAAGTCGCTTAGCTGACAGGGGGAGTGGGAATGAGCAGTTCTTC
>TRBD1|TRBJ1-1|TRBV5-1|.
CASSEIQGAYTEAFF
TGCGCCAGCAGCGAGATACAGGGGGCTTACACTGAAGCTTTCTTT
>.|TRBJ2-3|TRBV30|.
CAWSTPRKGTGTDTQYF
TGTGCCTGGAGTACCCCTAGGAAGGGGACTGGCACAGATACGCAGTATTTT
>.|TRBJ1-2|TRBV18|few
CASSPTDGGLYGYTF
TGTGCCAGCTCACCAACCGACGGCGGACTCTATGGCTACACCTTC
>.|TRBJ1-3|TRBV30|.
CACPQGTAGNTIYF
TGTGCCTGCCCCCAGGGAACTGCTGGAAACACCATATATTTT
>.|TRBJ1-1|TRBV21-1|.
CASSKTWKVGAFF
TGTGCCAGCAGCAAAACGTGGAAGGTCGGGGCTTTCTTT
>.|TRBJ1-5|TRBV2|few
CATGEALSNQPQHF
TGTGCCACCGGGGAAGCCTTAAGCAATCAGCCCCAGCATTTT
>.|TRBJ1-3|TRBV30|once
CAWSVWTVSGNTIYF
TGTGCCTGGAGTGTATGGACAGTCTCTGGAAACACCATATATTTT
>TRBD1|TRBJ1-5|TRBV27|.
CASRPTGDQPQHF
TGTGCCAGCAGACCGACAGGGGATCAGCCCCAGCATTTT
>TRBD1|TRBJ2-3|TRBV5-4|.
CASSAGGIGTDTQYF
TGTGCCAGCAGCGCAGGGGGCATCGGAACAGATACGCAGTATTTT
>TRBD2|TRBJ2-1|TRBV27|.
CASSLLGLAGLRDEQFF
TGTGCCAGCAGTTTACTCGGACTAGCGGGACTGAGGGATGAGCAGTTCTTC
>.|TRBJ1-2|TRBV27|once
CASSLSGANYGYTF
TGTGCCAGCAGTTTATCAGGGGCTAACTATGGCTACACCTTC
>TRBD1|TRBJ1-3|TRBV30|.
CAWSRAGGFGNTIYF
TGTGCCTGGAGTCGGGCAGGGGGCTTTGGAAACACCATATATTTT